A selection of T cell receptor beta chains follows, all from one sample in a study of breast tumors, draining lymph nodes, adjacent tissues. TCRdb re-called the multiplex PCR reads with MiXCR, one entry per CDR3 protein. The sample holds some 130,000 distinct CDR3 sequences; roughly 21% are singletons and the top ten take approximately 3.5%. Sequencing was done on a sample of axillary lymph node tissue. Receptors originate from a female donor with breast cancer. Some clones in this sample may be carry-over from other donors' samples. Each CDR3 is given with its conserved first and last residue. D genes are given only for firm matches. Not all rows give a size; the values are once, few, many and, for expanded clones, a class.

V gene: TRBV29-1; D gene: .; clone size: many; J gene: TRBJ1-2; CDR3 DNA: TGCAGCGTTGAAGATGGGGGGGCCAATGGCTACACCTTC; CDR3 protein: CSVEDGGANGYTF
V gene: TRBV6-1; D gene: TRBD1; clone size: many; J gene: TRBJ1-2; CDR3 DNA: TGTGCCAGCAGGACCGGACAGGGAGGGTATGGCTACACCTTC; CDR3 protein: CASRTGQGGYGYTF
V gene: TRBV7-8; D gene: TRBD2; clone size: many; J gene: TRBJ2-5; CDR3 DNA: TGTGCCAGCAACAGACTAGCGGGATACGAAGAGACCCAGTACTTC; CDR3 protein: CASNRLAGYEETQYF
V gene: TRBV6-4; D gene: .; clone size: many; J gene: TRBJ2-1; CDR3 DNA: TGTGCCAGCAGTGTCGAACAGGGCTCCTACAATGAGCAGTTCTTC; CDR3 protein: CASSVEQGSYNEQFF
V gene: TRBV6-5; D gene: .; clone size: .; J gene: TRBJ2-3; CDR3 DNA: TGTGCCAGCAGGGCCCGGGGGGCCGGCCTTACAGATACGCAGTATTTT; CDR3 protein: CASRARGAGLTDTQYF
V gene: TRBV7-3; D gene: .; clone size: .; J gene: TRBJ2-1; CDR3 DNA: TGTGCCAGCAGCTTGTGGGGGGGGGGCCACAATGGACAGTTCTTC; CDR3 protein: CASSLWGGGHNGQFF
V gene: TRBV7-9; D gene: .; clone size: many; J gene: TRBJ2-3; CDR3 DNA: TGTGCCAGCAGCTCGACAGATACGCAGTATTTT; CDR3 protein: CASSSTDTQYF
V gene: TRBV18; D gene: .; clone size: .; J gene: TRBJ1-2; CDR3 DNA: TGTGCCAGCTCACCAGCTACGGGTCGAGGTTTCTATGGCTACACCTTC; CDR3 protein: CASSPATGRGFYGYTF
V gene: TRBV6-2/TRBV6-3; D gene: TRBD2; clone size: many; J gene: TRBJ2-1; CDR3 DNA: TGTGCCAGCAGTCTTGAGGTAGCGGGCGTCTACAATGAGCAGTTCTTC; CDR3 protein: CASSLEVAGVYNEQFF
V gene: TRBV5-8; D gene: .; clone size: many; J gene: TRBJ1-2; CDR3 DNA: TGTGCCAGCAGCTTTACCCCCTCCGATGGCTACACCTTC; CDR3 protein: CASSFTPSDGYTF
V gene: TRBV4-2; D gene: .; clone size: once; J gene: TRBJ2-7; CDR3 DNA: TGTGCCAGCAGCCAGGCTACAGGGAGCTCCTACGGGCAGTACTTC; CDR3 protein: CASSQATGSSYGQYF
V gene: TRBV19; D gene: TRBD1; clone size: many; J gene: TRBJ2-3; CDR3 DNA: TGTGCCAGTAGTAGACCGGGACAGGAGACAGATACGCAGTATTTT; CDR3 protein: CASSRPGQETDTQYF
V gene: TRBV24-1; D gene: .; clone size: .; J gene: TRBJ1-5; CDR3 DNA: TGTGCCACCAGTGATAGCCGTCGGGGCAATCAGCCCCAGCATTTT; CDR3 protein: CATSDSRRGNQPQHF
V gene: TRBV20-1; D gene: TRBD1; clone size: many; J gene: TRBJ2-7; CDR3 DNA: TGCAGTGCTAGAGGACAGGGGGCCTACGAGCAGTACTTC; CDR3 protein: CSARGQGAYEQYF
V gene: TRBV3-1; D gene: .; clone size: many; J gene: TRBJ2-3; CDR3 DNA: TGTGCCAGCAGCCAGGGACAACAGGCAGATACGCAGTATTTT; CDR3 protein: CASSQGQQADTQYF
V gene: TRBV20-1; D gene: TRBD2; clone size: many; J gene: TRBJ2-7; CDR3 DNA: TGCAGTGCTAGAGATACCCTCCTTGGGAGCGGGAGGCCTTCCTACGAGCAGTACTTC; CDR3 protein: CSARDTLLGSGRPSYEQYF
V gene: TRBV6-1; D gene: TRBD2; clone size: .; J gene: TRBJ2-2; CDR3 DNA: TGTGCCAGCAGTAGCGGGGGGGATACCGGGGAGCTGTTTTTT; CDR3 protein: CASSSGGDTGELFF
V gene: TRBV5-6; D gene: TRBD2; clone size: many; J gene: TRBJ2-7; CDR3 DNA: TGTGCCAGCAGCCCCACGGGAGGGCTAAAATACGAGCAGTACTTC; CDR3 protein: CASSPTGGLKYEQYF
V gene: TRBV19; D gene: .; clone size: many; J gene: TRBJ1-2; CDR3 DNA: TGTGCCAGTAGTATTACGGGGAGCTATGGCTACACCTTC; CDR3 protein: CASSITGSYGYTF
V gene: TRBV10-1; D gene: .; clone size: many; J gene: TRBJ1-6; CDR3 DNA: TGCGCCAGCAGTGAGTCCCCGGACAATTCACCCCTCCACTTT; CDR3 protein: CASSESPDNSPLHF
V gene: TRBV7-6; D gene: .; clone size: many; J gene: TRBJ2-5; CDR3 DNA: TGTGCCAGCAGCTTAGAAGGGATAGGGACCCAAGAGACCCAGTACTTC; CDR3 protein: CASSLEGIGTQETQYF
V gene: TRBV12-3/TRBV12-4; D gene: TRBD1; clone size: many; J gene: TRBJ2-7; CDR3 DNA: TGTGCCAGCAGCCTAGACTTAAGGACAGGGCACTACGAGCAGTACTTC; CDR3 protein: CASSLDLRTGHYEQYF
V gene: TRBV5-1; D gene: TRBD2; clone size: many; J gene: TRBJ2-5; CDR3 DNA: TGCGCCAGCAGCGCCCCTGGGACTAGGGAGACCCAGTACTTC; CDR3 protein: CASSAPGTRETQYF
V gene: TRBV10-3; D gene: .; clone size: many; J gene: TRBJ1-5; CDR3 DNA: TGTGCCATCAACCGTGAGAGCAATCAGCCCCAGCATTTT; CDR3 protein: CAINRESNQPQHF
V gene: TRBV5-1; D gene: .; clone size: many; J gene: TRBJ1-6; CDR3 DNA: TGCGCCAGCAGTTCTGACGGAACCTATAATTCACCCCTCCACTTT; CDR3 protein: CASSSDGTYNSPLHF
V gene: TRBV12-3/TRBV12-4; D gene: .; clone size: many; J gene: TRBJ2-5; CDR3 DNA: TGTGCCAGCACGAGGGGTGGGGAGACCCAGTACTTC; CDR3 protein: CASTRGGETQYF
V gene: TRBV24-1; D gene: .; clone size: .; J gene: TRBJ2-1; CDR3 DNA: TGTGCCACCACCCATGGGGGGCTCAGGGATGAGCAGTTCTTC; CDR3 protein: CATTHGGLRDEQFF
V gene: TRBV12-3/TRBV12-4; D gene: TRBD1; clone size: many; J gene: TRBJ1-6; CDR3 DNA: TGTGCCAGCAGTTCGAAGGACAGGGGCTCTCAATCACCCCTCCACTTT; CDR3 protein: CASSSKDRGSQSPLHF
V gene: TRBV11-3; D gene: TRBD1; clone size: many; J gene: TRBJ2-7; CDR3 DNA: TGTGCCAGCAGCCACCGGGACAGCCCCTACGAGCAGTACTTC; CDR3 protein: CASSHRDSPYEQYF
V gene: TRBV20-1; D gene: TRBD1; clone size: many; J gene: TRBJ2-1; CDR3 DNA: TGCAGTGCTACACCGGGCACAGGGGGATACAATGAGCAGTTCTTC; CDR3 protein: CSATPGTGGYNEQFF
V gene: TRBV7-2; D gene: TRBD1; clone size: many; J gene: TRBJ1-6; CDR3 DNA: TGTGCCAGCAGCCCCCGGGACAGCCATAATTCACCCCTCCACTTT; CDR3 protein: CASSPRDSHNSPLHF
V gene: TRBV12-3/TRBV12-4; D gene: TRBD1; clone size: many; J gene: TRBJ2-1; CDR3 DNA: TGTGCCAGCAGTGTCGGGACAGCTTATTACAATGAGCAGTTCTTC; CDR3 protein: CASSVGTAYYNEQFF
V gene: TRBV10-3; D gene: TRBD2; clone size: many; J gene: TRBJ2-7; CDR3 DNA: TGTGCCATCAGTGAGGCGGGAGTGGCGTACGAGCAGTACTTC; CDR3 protein: CAISEAGVAYEQYF
V gene: TRBV3-1; D gene: TRBD1; clone size: .; J gene: TRBJ2-2; CDR3 DNA: TGTGCCAGCAGCCAAGATCGGAGGACAGGGCGGTCCGGGGAGCTGTTTTTT; CDR3 protein: CASSQDRRTGRSGELFF
V gene: TRBV30; D gene: TRBD1; clone size: few; J gene: TRBJ1-2; CDR3 DNA: TGTGCCTGGAGTGTACAGGGGATCGACTATGGCTACACCTTC; CDR3 protein: CAWSVQGIDYGYTF
V gene: TRBV5-1; D gene: .; clone size: many; J gene: TRBJ2-3; CDR3 DNA: TGCGCCAGCAGCTTGAGCCAGCCACCTACAGATACGCAGTATTTT; CDR3 protein: CASSLSQPPTDTQYF
V gene: TRBV3-1; D gene: TRBD1; clone size: .; J gene: TRBJ2-1; CDR3 DNA: TGTGCCAGCAGCCTCCCCCCCGGGACAGGGCGAAATGAGCAGTTCTTC; CDR3 protein: CASSLPPGTGRNEQFF
V gene: TRBV15; D gene: .; clone size: .; J gene: TRBJ1-1; CDR3 DNA: TGTGCCACCAGCAGAGGGAGGACAAACTATGAAGCTTTCTTT; CDR3 protein: CATSRGRTNYEAFF
V gene: TRBV18; D gene: .; clone size: many; J gene: TRBJ2-7; CDR3 DNA: TGTGCCAGCTCACCGGGGCTATCCTACGAGCAGTACTTC; CDR3 protein: CASSPGLSYEQYF
V gene: TRBV11-3; D gene: TRBD2; clone size: many; J gene: TRBJ2-5; CDR3 DNA: TGTGCCAGCAGCCCGGGACTAGCGATATCCCAAGAGACCCAGTACTTC; CDR3 protein: CASSPGLAISQETQYF
V gene: TRBV5-1; D gene: .; clone size: many; J gene: TRBJ1-4; CDR3 DNA: TGCGCCAGCAGCTTGGTGGATCCCAAGGAAAAACTGTTTTTT; CDR3 protein: CASSLVDPKEKLFF
V gene: TRBV7-2; D gene: .; clone size: many; J gene: TRBJ2-1; CDR3 DNA: TGTGCCAGCAGCTTAGCGGTCCTCGCCAATGAGCAGTTCTTC; CDR3 protein: CASSLAVLANEQFF
V gene: TRBV5-6; D gene: .; clone size: many; J gene: TRBJ2-7; CDR3 DNA: TGTGCCAGCAGCGGGATAGCGGCACCCTACGAGCAGTACTTC; CDR3 protein: CASSGIAAPYEQYF
V gene: TRBV12-3/TRBV12-4; D gene: .; clone size: .; J gene: TRBJ1-5; CDR3 DNA: TGTGCCAGCAGTTTTTTTTCGGGGGCTAATGTGTGGCCCCAGCATTTT; CDR3 protein: CASSFFSGANVWPQHF
V gene: TRBV9; D gene: .; clone size: many; J gene: TRBJ2-2; CDR3 DNA: TGTGCCAGCAGCGTAGAAGAGGGTAACACCGGGGAGCTGTTTTTT; CDR3 protein: CASSVEEGNTGELFF
V gene: TRBV9; D gene: .; clone size: many; J gene: TRBJ2-2; CDR3 DNA: TGTGCCAGCAGCGTAGCCCATCGCAAGAACACCGGGGAGCTGTTTTTT; CDR3 protein: CASSVAHRKNTGELFF
V gene: TRBV30; D gene: TRBD2; clone size: .; J gene: TRBJ2-1; CDR3 DNA: TGTGCCTGGGATCTGGGGAGGGCAACCTACAATGAGCAGTTCTTC; CDR3 protein: CAWDLGRATYNEQFF
V gene: TRBV20-1; D gene: .; clone size: many; J gene: TRBJ1-3; CDR3 DNA: TGCAGTGCTAGGGAAAGTTACACCATATATTTT; CDR3 protein: CSARESYTIYF
V gene: TRBV28; D gene: .; clone size: .; J gene: TRBJ1-5; CDR3 DNA: TGTGCCAGCAGTTTAGGGGGGGCCCTCTTTTATAGCAATCAGCCCCAGCATTTT; CDR3 protein: CASSLGGALFYSNQPQHF
V gene: TRBV19; D gene: TRBD1; clone size: many; J gene: TRBJ2-1; CDR3 DNA: TGTGCCAGTAGTATAGATCCGGACCGGGACAGTTACTACAATGAGCAGTTCTTC; CDR3 protein: CASSIDPDRDSYYNEQFF
V gene: TRBV20-1; D gene: .; clone size: once; J gene: TRBJ2-6; CDR3 DNA: TGCAGTGGTGTGGGGTCTGGGGCTAACGTCCTGACTTTC; CDR3 protein: CSGVGSGANVLTF
V gene: TRBV18; D gene: TRBD1; clone size: many; J gene: TRBJ2-7; CDR3 DNA: TGTGCCAGCTCACCCGACAGGGGCGAAGAGCAGTACTTC; CDR3 protein: CASSPDRGEEQYF
V gene: TRBV6-5; D gene: .; clone size: many; J gene: TRBJ1-6; CDR3 DNA: TGTGCCAGCAGTTACGCGGGAACACCCCTCCACTTT; CDR3 protein: CASSYAGTPLHF
V gene: TRBV7-8; D gene: TRBD1; clone size: .; J gene: TRBJ1-5; CDR3 DNA: TGTGCCAGCAGCTTCCGGACAGGGGGCGAACAGCCCCAGCATTTT; CDR3 protein: CASSFRTGGEQPQHF